This section outlines one T cell receptor beta chain sequence together with its context. A far larger clone is just one base off, so this is likely a read error. This sample is part of a study of low-dose radiotherapy and immunotherapy resistance in tumors. For the study at large: Both drugs were delivered intravenously to patients (nivolumab 240 mg every two weeks and ipilimumab 1 mg/kg every six weeks). Patients took oral aspirin 300 mg daily for four cycles from cycle 1 day 1.

Trimming removed 3 bases from V and 2 bases from J; junction bases left unmatched: 7. Germline V lookup: CDR1 MNHEY, CDR2 SVGEGT. The CDR3 runs to 16 residues. As for time point: after trial treatment. Treatment reported: LDRT plus nivolumab, ipilimumab, low-dose cyclophosphamide and aspirin (RACIN trial). Enrollment required an advanced solid tumor negative for tumor-infiltrating lymphocytes. Priming of first-strand cDNA relied on TRAV- and TRBV-specific primers (covering alpha and beta chains). The PCR that amplified TCRs ran for 20 cycles, relying on a constant-region primer and a V-primer adapter. TCRdb reanalysed the reads using MiXCR and keeps one entry per CDR3 protein. This sample has approximately 100,000 distinct CDR3 sequences; 20% to 25% occur once, and the top ten carry about 4%.

The rearrangement joins TRBV6-2 or TRBV6-3 to TRBJ2-1; 7 bases are a match to TRBD2. The sample consisted of PBMCs, taken after low-dose radiotherapy plus immunotherapy. The receptor comes from a male donor with prostate cancer. CDR3 sequence reads: CASSYPRAGTYNEQFF. The CDR3 DNA reads as TGTGCCAGCAGTTATCCTAGAGCGGGAACCTACAATGAGCAGTTCTTC.